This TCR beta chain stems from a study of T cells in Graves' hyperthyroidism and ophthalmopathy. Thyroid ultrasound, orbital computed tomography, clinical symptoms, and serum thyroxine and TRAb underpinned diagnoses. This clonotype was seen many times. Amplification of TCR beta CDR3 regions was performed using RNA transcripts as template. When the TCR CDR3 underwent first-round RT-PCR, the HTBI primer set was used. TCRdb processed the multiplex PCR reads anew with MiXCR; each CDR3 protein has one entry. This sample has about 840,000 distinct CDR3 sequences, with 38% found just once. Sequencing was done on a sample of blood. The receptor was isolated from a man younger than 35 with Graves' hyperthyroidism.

CDR3 sequence: CASSSSWVSGRSNQPQHF. The CDR3 DNA reads TGTGCCAGCAGCTCAAGCTGGGTATCGGGTCGAAGCAATCAGCCCCAGCATTTT. The chain has TRBV7-2 and TRBJ1-5; D ambiguous. The CDR3 length is 18 residues. V dropped 4 bases and J dropped 1 base, with 20 bases sitting between them. Germline V lookup: CDR1 SGHTA, CDR2 FQGNSA.